These 6 T cell receptor beta chains were all obtained from the same sample, sequenced in a study of immune heterogeneity within non-small cell lung tumors. The TCR beta CDR3 region was amplified by multiplex PCR employing 32 V and 13 J primers. TCRdb passed the multiplex PCR reads through MiXCR, listing each CDR3 protein once. The sample records thousands of distinct CDR3 sequences, 20% to 25% being singletons. Bulk tumor genomic DNA constituted the template, at around 600 ng per sample. During surgery, each primary tumor gave multiple biopsies spaced as far apart as possible. Samples came from untreated patients having curative surgery for newly diagnosed non-small cell lung cancer. Sequenced input: lung tumor tissue. The receptors shown here come from a man aged 55-75 years with non-small cell lung cancer.

This clonotype qualifies as medium-sized. The chain recombines TRBV28 with TRBJ2-7; D is unresolved. This CDR3 has 14 residues. CDR1 is MDHEN, CDR2 SYDVKM, per germline. V was trimmed by 7 bases and J by 3 bases, leaving 16 bases between them. CDR3 protein: CASTQIRDHYEQYF. DNA of the CDR3: TGTGCCAGCACCCAGATAAGAGATCACTACGAGCAGTACTTC.

Within the sample, this clonotype is medium-sized (0.01 to 0.1%). The chain couples TRBV19 to TRBJ1-5, with D perhaps matching TRBD1 (5 bases). The CDR3 is 14 residues long. The V gene's germline CDR1 is LNHDA and CDR2 SQIVND (reference sequence). V gave up 9 bases and J gave up 1 base, with 13 bases separating them. This CDR3 reads CARRDRSSNQPQHF. In nucleotides, the CDR3 is TGTGCCAGACGAGACAGATCGAGCAATCAGCCCCAGCATTTT.

By share, this clonotype counts as medium-sized (0.01 to 0.1%). The rearrangement joins TRBV19 to TRBJ1-2; D call uncertain. The CDR3 runs to 14 residues. The V gene lost 5 bases and the J gene lost 3 bases, with 13 bases spanning the gap. Per germline, CDR1 LNHDA and CDR2 SQIVND (reference sequence). This CDR3 is CASSAPRHYYGYTF. The DNA of the CDR3 is TGTGCCAGTAGTGCTCCCCGGCACTACTATGGCTACACCTTC.

The J gene is TRBJ2-7, the V gene TRBV11-3, with 8 bases matching TRBD1. This CDR3 comprises 15 residues. After removal of 5 bases from V and 5 bases from J, the junction contained 11 bases not matched to a gene. Germline lookup yields CDR1 SGHNT and CDR2 YENEEA. The CDR3 sequence: CASSVRQGSIDEQYF. In DNA, the CDR3 is TGTGCCAGCAGCGTAAGACAGGGGAGTATTGACGAGCAGTACTTC.

By sample fraction, this clonotype is medium-sized. J is TRBJ1-2 and V is TRBV6-2 or TRBV6-3, with D perhaps TRBD1 (5 bases). V was pared by 6 bases and J by 1 base, with 15 bases between. The CDR3 has 15 amino acids. Per germline, CDR1 MNHEY and CDR2 SVGEGT. The CDR3 here is CASRDSGKRNYGYTF. The CDR3 DNA follows: TGTGCCAGCAGAGATTCAGGGAAGCGTAACTATGGCTACACCTTC.

This clonotype is labeled as medium-sized. The chain combines TRBV11-2 with TRBJ2-7, with 10 bases aligning to TRBD1. Germline values: CDR1 SGHAT, CDR2 FQNNGV. Trimming removed 2 bases from V and 2 bases from J; junction bases left unmatched: 12. This CDR3 comprises 18 residues. In DNA form, the CDR3 reads TGTGCCAGCAGCTTAATCCCTACGGGACAGGGGACCCCCTACGAGCAGTACTTC. Translation: CASSLIPTGQGTPYEQYF.